The T cell receptor (beta chain) described here comes from a study of cytomegalovirus exposure and HLA in healthy donors. Study-wide findings and caveats: Reportedly, TCR beta sequences accurately predicted HLA-A and HLA-B alleles in most subjects.

The study ran its PCR with 60 Vbeta and 13 Jbeta primers. The table came from immunoSEQ multiplex PCR; TCRdb's copy has only in-frame clones and leaves some out. Among 200,000 to 250,000 clones listed, roughly 68% were seen once. In the case of this clone: Its target is not known.

V shed 2 bases, J shed 7 bases, and the junction held 10 bases outside the gene matches. This CDR3 spans 18 amino acids. Germline V CDR1 and CDR2: SGHVS, FNYEAQ. The sequence derives from a man aged 35-49 years in good health and CMV-seropositive. Source material: PBMCs. The rearrangement joins TRBV7-6 to TRBJ1-6; 11 nucleotides align to TRBD1. This CDR3 is CASSLMLTGTGGNSPLHF. The DNA of the CDR3 is TGTGCCAGCAGCTTAATGTTAACCGGGACAGGGGGAAATTCACCCCTCCACTTT.